This T cell receptor (beta chain) originates from a study of patients and donors after allogeneic stem cell transplantation. TCRdb recomputed calls from the RT-PCR reads with MiXCR, one row per CDR3 protein. Of roughly 230,000 distinct CDR3 sequences listed, roughly 15% are singletons. The CDR3 sequence is 11 residues long. This rearrangement joins TRBV21-1 to TRBJ1-1. TRBV21-1 is a pseudogene locus. This TCR was sampled from a human donor who was either an allogeneic HSCT recipient or a stem cell or donor lymphocyte infusion donor (not recorded which). It is not recorded whose cells these are; they may come from a transplant donor. Sequencing used blood, either unsorted or a sorted T cell fraction (not recorded which). The CDR3 region has the DNA TGTGCCAGCAGCAATTTGGCTGAAGCTTTCTTT. Amino acid sequence: CASSNLAEAFF.